The T cell receptor beta chain under discussion was sequenced for a study of CD8+ T cells in alopecia areata. This CDR3 comprises 13 residues. V lost 5 bases and J 5 bases, leaving 10 bases between the germline ends. Germline lookup yields CDR1 LNHDA and CDR2 SQIVND (reference sequence). Treatment reported: oral pan-JAK inhibitor, 5-10 mg twice daily. Extraction of RNA preceded its reverse transcription into cDNA, which served as the sequencing template. The data were produced by immunoSEQ multiplex PCR, yet TCRdb's version contains in-frame clones alone and is incomplete. The table includes roughly 98,000 clones, about 58% detected once. Note on this clone: Antigen specificity is unknown.

General study findings and limits: The study also sequences resident alphabeta T cells of normal skin in scalp samples.

The receptor was derived from a human donor with alopecia areata. Material: CD8+ T cells sorted from blood, obtained at week 4, from a patient treated with tofacitinib. The chain has TRBV19 and TRBJ2-1; D remains ambiguous. This chain's CDR3 is CASSQTDNNEQFF. The CDR3 DNA is TGTGCCAGTAGTCAGACGGATAACAATGAGCAGTTCTTC.